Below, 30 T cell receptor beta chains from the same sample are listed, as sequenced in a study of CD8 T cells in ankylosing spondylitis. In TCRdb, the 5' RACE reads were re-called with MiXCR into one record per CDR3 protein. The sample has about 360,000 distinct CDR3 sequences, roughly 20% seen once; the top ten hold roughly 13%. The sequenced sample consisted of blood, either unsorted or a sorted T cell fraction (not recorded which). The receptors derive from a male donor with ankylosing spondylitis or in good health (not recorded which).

The CDR3 sequence is CASSLRVLCNEQFF. CDR3 nucleotides: TGTGCCAGCAGCCTCCGGGTCCTCTGCAATGAGCAGTTCTTC. The chain carries TRBV5-6 and TRBJ2-1; D uncertain. With 4 bases removed from V and 6 bases from J, the gap between germline ends came to 14 bases. The germline CDR1 and CDR2 sequences are SGHDT and YYEEEE. This CDR3 is 14 amino acids long. The complete variable domain, with remaining parts taken from reference TRBV5-6 and TRBJ2-1, reads DAGVTQSPTHLIKTRGQQVTLRCSPKSGHDTVSWYQQALGQGPQFIFQYYEEEERQRGNFPDRFSGHQFPNYSSELNVNALLLGDSALYLCASSLRVLCNEQFFGPGTRLTVL.

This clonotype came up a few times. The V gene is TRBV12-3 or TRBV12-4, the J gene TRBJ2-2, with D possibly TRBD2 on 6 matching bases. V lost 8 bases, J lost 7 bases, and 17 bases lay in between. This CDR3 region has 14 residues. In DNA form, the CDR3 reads TGTGCCAGCGTCCCGGGACGGGGGAGCGGGGAGCTGTTTTTT. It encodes CASVPGRGSGELFF.

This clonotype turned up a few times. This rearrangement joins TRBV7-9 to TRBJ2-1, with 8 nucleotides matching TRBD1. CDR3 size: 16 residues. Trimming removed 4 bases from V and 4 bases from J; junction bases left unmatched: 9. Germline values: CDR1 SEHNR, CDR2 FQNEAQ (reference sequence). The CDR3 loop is CASSSTGTGDYNEQFF. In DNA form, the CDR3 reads TGTGCCAGCAGCTCAACCGGGACAGGAGATTACAATGAGCAGTTCTTC. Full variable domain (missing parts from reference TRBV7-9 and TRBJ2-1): DTGVSQNPRHKITKRGQNVTFRCDPISEHNRLYWYRQTLGQGPEFLTYFQNEAQLEKSRLLSDRFSAERPKGSFSTLEIQRTEQGDSAMYLCASSSTGTGDYNEQFFGPGTRLTVL.

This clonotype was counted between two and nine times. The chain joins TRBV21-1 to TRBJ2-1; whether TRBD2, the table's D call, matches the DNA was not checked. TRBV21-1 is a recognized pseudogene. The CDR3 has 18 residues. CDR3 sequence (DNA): TGTGCCAGCAGTCCGGGACTAGCGGGGGCCCCAGCCTACAATGAGCAGTTCTTC. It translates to CASSPGLAGAPAYNEQFF.

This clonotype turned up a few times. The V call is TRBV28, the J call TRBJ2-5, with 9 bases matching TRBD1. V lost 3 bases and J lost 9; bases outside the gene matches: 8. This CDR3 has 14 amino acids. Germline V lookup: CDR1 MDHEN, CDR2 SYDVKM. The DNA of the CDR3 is TGTGCCAGCAGTTTGGGGGGACAGGGTGTGCCCCAGTACTTC. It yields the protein CASSLGGQGVPQYF.

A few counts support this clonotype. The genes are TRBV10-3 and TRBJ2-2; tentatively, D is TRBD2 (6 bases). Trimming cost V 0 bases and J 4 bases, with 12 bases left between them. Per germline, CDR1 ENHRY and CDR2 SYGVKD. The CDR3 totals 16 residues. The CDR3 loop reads CAISESGGSATGELFF. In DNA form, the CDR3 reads TGTGCCATCAGTGAGTCTGGAGGGTCGGCCACCGGGGAGCTGTTTTTT.

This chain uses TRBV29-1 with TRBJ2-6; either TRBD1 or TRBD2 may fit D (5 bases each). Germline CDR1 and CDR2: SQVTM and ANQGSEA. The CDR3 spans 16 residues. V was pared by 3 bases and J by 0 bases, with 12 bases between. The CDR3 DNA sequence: TGCAGCGTTGAGGGGGTCGGAGGCTCTGGGGCCAACGTCCTGACTTTC. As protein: CSVEGVGGSGANVLTF.

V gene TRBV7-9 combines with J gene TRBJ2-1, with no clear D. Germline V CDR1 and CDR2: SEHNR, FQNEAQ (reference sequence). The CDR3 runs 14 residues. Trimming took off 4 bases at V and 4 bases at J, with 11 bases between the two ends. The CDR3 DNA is TGTGCCAGCAGCTCCCGGACCGGATACAATGAGCAGTTCTTC. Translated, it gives CASSSRTGYNEQFF. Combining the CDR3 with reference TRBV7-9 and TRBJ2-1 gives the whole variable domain DTGVSQNPRHKITKRGQNVTFRCDPISEHNRLYWYRQTLGQGPEFLTYFQNEAQLEKSRLLSDRFSAERPKGSFSTLEIQRTEQGDSAMYLCASSSRTGYNEQFFGPGTRLTVL.

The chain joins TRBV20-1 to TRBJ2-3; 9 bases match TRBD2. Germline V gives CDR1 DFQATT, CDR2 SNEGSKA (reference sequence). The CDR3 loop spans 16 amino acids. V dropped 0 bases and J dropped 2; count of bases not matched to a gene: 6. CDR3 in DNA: TGCAGTGCTAGAGATGTTGGACTAGCGTCCACAGATACGCAGTATTTT. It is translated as CSARDVGLASTDTQYF.

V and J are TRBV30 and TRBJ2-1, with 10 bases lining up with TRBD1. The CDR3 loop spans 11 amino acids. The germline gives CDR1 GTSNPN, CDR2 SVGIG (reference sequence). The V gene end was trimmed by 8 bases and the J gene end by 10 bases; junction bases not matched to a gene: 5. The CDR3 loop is CAGTGDGEQFF. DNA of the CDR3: TGTGCCGGGACAGGGGACGGCGAGCAGTTCTTC.

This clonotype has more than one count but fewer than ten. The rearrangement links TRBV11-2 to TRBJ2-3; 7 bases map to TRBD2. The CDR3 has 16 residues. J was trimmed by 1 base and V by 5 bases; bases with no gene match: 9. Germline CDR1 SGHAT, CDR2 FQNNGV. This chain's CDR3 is CASSRQRGDRTDTQYF. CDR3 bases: TGTGCCAGCAGCCGTCAACGGGGGGATCGCACAGATACGCAGTATTTT. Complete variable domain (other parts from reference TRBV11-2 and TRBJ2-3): EAGVAQSPRYKIIEKRQSVAFWCNPISGHATLYWYQQILGQGPKLLIQFQNNGVVDDSQLPKDRFSAERLKGVDSTLKIQPAKLEDSAVYLCASSRQRGDRTDTQYFGPGTRLTVL.

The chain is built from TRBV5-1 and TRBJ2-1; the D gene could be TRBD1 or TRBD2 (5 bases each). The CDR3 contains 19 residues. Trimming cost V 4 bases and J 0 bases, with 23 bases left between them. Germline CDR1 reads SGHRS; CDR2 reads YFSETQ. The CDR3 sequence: CASSVSGTSLRGSYNEQFF. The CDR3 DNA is TGCGCCAGCAGCGTATCCGGGACGAGCCTACGGGGCTCCTACAATGAGCAGTTCTTC.

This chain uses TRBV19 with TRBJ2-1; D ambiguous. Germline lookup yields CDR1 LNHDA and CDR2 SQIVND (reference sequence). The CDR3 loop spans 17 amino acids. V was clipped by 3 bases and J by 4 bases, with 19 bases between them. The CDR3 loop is CASSIRLRSETYNEQFF. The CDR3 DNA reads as TGTGCCAGTAGTATCAGGTTGCGGAGCGAAACATACAATGAGCAGTTCTTC.

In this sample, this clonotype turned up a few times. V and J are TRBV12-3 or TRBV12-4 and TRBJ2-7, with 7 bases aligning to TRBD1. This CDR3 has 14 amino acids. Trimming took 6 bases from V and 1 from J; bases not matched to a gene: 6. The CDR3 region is CASSKGGLSYEQYF. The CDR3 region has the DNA TGTGCCAGCAGCAAAGGGGGCCTATCCTACGAGCAGTACTTC.

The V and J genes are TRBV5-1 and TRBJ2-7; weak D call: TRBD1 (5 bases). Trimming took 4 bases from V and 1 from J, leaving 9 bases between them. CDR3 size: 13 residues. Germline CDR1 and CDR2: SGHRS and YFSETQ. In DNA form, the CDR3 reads TGCGCCAGCAGCACGACAGAGTCCTACGAGCAGTACTTC. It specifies CASSTTESYEQYF.

CDR3 DNA: TGTGCCAGCAGCTTAGTAGTGGGACTAGGGGTCCCCGGGGAGCTGTTTTTT. Translating it yields CASSLVVGLGVPGELFF. The chain uses TRBV11-2 and TRBJ2-2; 8 bases align to TRBD2. Unmatched junction bases numbered 10, after V lost 1 base and J lost 6 bases. This CDR3 region has 17 residues. Germline V gene data show CDR1 as SGHAT and CDR2 as FQNNGV.

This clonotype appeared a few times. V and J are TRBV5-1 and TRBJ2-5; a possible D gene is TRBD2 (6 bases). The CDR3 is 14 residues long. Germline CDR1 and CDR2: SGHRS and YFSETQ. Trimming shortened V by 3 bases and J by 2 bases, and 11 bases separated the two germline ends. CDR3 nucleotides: TGCGCCAGCAGCTACTGGGGGGAACAAGAGACCCAGTACTTC. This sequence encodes CASSYWGEQETQYF.

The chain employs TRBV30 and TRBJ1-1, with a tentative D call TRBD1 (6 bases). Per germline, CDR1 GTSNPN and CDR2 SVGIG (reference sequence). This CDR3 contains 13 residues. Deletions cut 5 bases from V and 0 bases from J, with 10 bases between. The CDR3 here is CAWSGTLNTEAFF. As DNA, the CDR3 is TGTGCCTGGTCCGGGACATTGAACACTGAAGCTTTCTTT.

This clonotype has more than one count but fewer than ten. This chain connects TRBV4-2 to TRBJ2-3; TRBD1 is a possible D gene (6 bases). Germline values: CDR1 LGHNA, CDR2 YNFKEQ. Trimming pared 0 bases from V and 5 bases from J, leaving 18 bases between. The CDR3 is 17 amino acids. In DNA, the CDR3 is TGTGCCAGCAGCCAAGATTGGACCCCCCAGGGGTTAGATACGCAGTATTTT. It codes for CASSQDWTPQGLDTQYF.

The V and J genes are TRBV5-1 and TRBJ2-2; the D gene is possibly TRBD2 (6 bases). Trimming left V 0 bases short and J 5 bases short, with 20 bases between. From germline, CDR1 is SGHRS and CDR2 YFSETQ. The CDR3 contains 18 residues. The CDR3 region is CASSLAGTPDRRTGELFF. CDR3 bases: TGCGCCAGCAGCTTGGCCGGGACTCCCGACCGAAGGACCGGGGAGCTGTTTTTT.

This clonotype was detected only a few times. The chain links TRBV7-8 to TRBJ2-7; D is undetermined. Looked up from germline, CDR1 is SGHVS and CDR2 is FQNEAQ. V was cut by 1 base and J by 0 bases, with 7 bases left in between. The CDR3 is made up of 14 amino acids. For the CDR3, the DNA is TGTGCCAGCAGCTTAGAGACCAGCTCCTACGAGCAGTACTTC. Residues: CASSLETSSYEQYF.

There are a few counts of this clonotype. CDR3 sequence reads: CASSLVDISSPEQYF. The CDR3 nucleotides are TGTGCCAGCAGCTTAGTTGACATTTCATCCCCCGAGCAGTACTTC. The chain couples TRBV11-2 to TRBJ2-7; D gene unclear. Trimming took 1 base from V and 6 from J, leaving 16 bases between them. Per germline, CDR1 SGHAT and CDR2 FQNNGV. This CDR3 spans 15 amino acids.

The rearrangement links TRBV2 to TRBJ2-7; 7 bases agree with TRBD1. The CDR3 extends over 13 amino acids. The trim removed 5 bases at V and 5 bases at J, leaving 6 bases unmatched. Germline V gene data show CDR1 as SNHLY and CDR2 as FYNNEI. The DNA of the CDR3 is TGTGCCAGCAGTCGACAGGGTTTGGACGAGCAGTACTTC. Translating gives CASSRQGLDEQYF.

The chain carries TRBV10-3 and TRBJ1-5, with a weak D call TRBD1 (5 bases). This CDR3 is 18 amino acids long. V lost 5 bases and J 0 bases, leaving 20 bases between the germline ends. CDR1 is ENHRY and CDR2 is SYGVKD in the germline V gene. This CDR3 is CAISPTLGGEGSNQPQHF. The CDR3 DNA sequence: TGTGCCATCAGTCCAACCCTTGGGGGTGAGGGTAGCAATCAGCCCCAGCATTTT.

The CDR3 DNA reads as TGCGCCAGCAGCCATGGCCCGACAGCTTCCTACGAGCAGTACTTC. Translated: CASSHGPTASYEQYF. The chain couples TRBV4-1 to TRBJ2-7, with D possibly matching TRBD1 (5 bases). The germline CDR1 and CDR2 sequences are MGHRA and YSYEKL. Trimming cost V 3 bases and J 1 base, with 13 bases left between them. This CDR3 has 15 residues.

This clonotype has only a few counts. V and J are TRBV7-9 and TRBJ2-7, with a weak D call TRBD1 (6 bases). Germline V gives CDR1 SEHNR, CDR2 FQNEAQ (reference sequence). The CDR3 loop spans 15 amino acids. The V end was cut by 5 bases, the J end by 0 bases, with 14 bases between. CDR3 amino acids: CASSNRDTSSYEQYF. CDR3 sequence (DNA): TGTGCCAGCAGCAACCGGGACACGAGCTCCTACGAGCAGTACTTC.

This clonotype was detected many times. The CDR3, as DNA: TGTGCCATCAGGTCAGCCCTTGCAACTAATGAAAAACTGTTTTTT. Residues: CAIRSALATNEKLFF. V and J are TRBV10-3 and TRBJ1-4; D unresolved. The ends were cut back, 6 bases at V and 0 bases at J, with 11 bases in the middle. Germline lookup yields CDR1 ENHRY and CDR2 SYGVKD. The CDR3 is 15 amino acids.

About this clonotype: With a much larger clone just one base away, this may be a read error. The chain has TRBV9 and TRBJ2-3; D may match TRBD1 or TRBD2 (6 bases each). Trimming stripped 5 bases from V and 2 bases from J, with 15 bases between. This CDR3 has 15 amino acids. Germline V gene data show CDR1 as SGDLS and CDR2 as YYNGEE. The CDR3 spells CASRGGTLVTDTQYF. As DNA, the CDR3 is TGTGCCAGCAGAGGCGGGACACTAGTCACAGATACGCAGTATTTT.

As DNA, the CDR3 is TGTGCCAGCTCCTGGACCAGTTATAGCAATCAGCCCCAGCATTTT. As protein: CASSWTSYSNQPQHF. V gene TRBV7-6 combines with J gene TRBJ1-5; D uncertain. Looked up from germline, CDR1 is SGHVS and CDR2 is FNYEAQ. With 8 bases removed from V and 0 bases from J, the gap between germline ends came to 14 bases. CDR3 length: 15 residues.

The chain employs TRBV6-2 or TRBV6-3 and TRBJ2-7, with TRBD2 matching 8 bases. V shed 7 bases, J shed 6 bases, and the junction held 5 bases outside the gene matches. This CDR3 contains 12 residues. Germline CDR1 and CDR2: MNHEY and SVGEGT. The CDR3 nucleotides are TGTGCCAGCACCTCGGGAGGGGTCGAGCAGTACTTC. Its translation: CASTSGGVEQYF.